The T cell receptor beta chain under discussion was sequenced for a study of T cell repertoires in cytomegalovirus infection. In the study overall: Indicated by public TCR beta signatures were CMV infection and matching HLA type. Findings and caveats of the study: There were carriers of CMV plus the relevant HLA, and cumulative public TCR beta family frequency identified them.

As for this clonotype: What it recognizes is unknown.

Unmatched junction bases numbered 5, after V lost 4 bases and J lost 2 bases. CDR3 length: 15 residues. Germline CDR1 is LGHNA and CDR2 is YNFKEQ. TCRdb ran MiXCR on the reads and lists one entry per CDR3 protein. Among 200,000 or so distinct CDR3 sequences listed, approximately 28% were seen once. The chain has TRBV4-2 and TRBJ2-7, with TRBD1 matching over 10 bases. What was sequenced was PBMCs. This receptor was obtained from a human donor in good health (CMV status not recorded). Some clones in this sample may be carry-over from other donors' samples. In nucleotides, the CDR3 is TGTGCCAGCAGCCCCTCGGGACAGGGGCCCTACGAGCAGTACTTC. This sequence encodes CASSPSGQGPYEQYF.